These T cell receptor beta chains were read from a single sample in a study of OX40 agonist ivuxolimab in advanced cancers. Measured with immunoSEQ multiplex PCR; TCRdb has only the in-frame clones, and not every one. The top ten clones hold roughly 12% of a sample with 50,000 or so clones, around 87% of them seen once. Material: CD4+ or CD8+ T cells sorted from blood, obtained in a trial of the OX40 agonist ivuxolimab. These receptor sequences come from an adult with an advanced solid tumor such as melanoma, head and neck, liver or kidney cancer. CDR3s include the opening cysteine and the closing phenylalanine or tryptophan. D genes are given only for firm matches. Clone size is not always given. Where it is, it says once, few, many or a class for expanded clones.

J gene: TRBJ2-3; clone size: NA; V gene: TRBV21-1; D gene: NA; CDR3 DNA: TGTGCCAGCAGGGCCGGCGCAGATACGCAGTATTTT; CDR3 protein: CASRAGADTQYF
J gene: TRBJ1-5; clone size: NA; V gene: TRBV6-1; D gene: TRBD1; CDR3 DNA: TGTGCCAGCAGGGAGACAGGGGACAGCAATCAGCCCCAGCATTTT; CDR3 protein: CASRETGDSNQPQHF
J gene: TRBJ1-3; clone size: NA; V gene: TRBV11-2; D gene: TRBD1; CDR3 DNA: TGTGCCAGCAGCATTTCAGGGGGCACCATATATTTT; CDR3 protein: CASSISGGTIYF
J gene: TRBJ2-1; clone size: NA; V gene: TRBV7-6; D gene: TRBD1; CDR3 DNA: TGTGCCAGCAGCTGGAGCAGGGGGATCGAAAACAATGAGCAGTTCTTC; CDR3 protein: CASSWSRGIENNEQFF
J gene: TRBJ2-1; clone size: NA; V gene: TRBV18; D gene: NA; CDR3 DNA: TGTGCCAGCTCCCCCTGGGCGGGTACGGCCGAAGCATACAATGAGCAGTTCTTC; CDR3 protein: CASSPWAGTAEAYNEQFF
J gene: TRBJ2-3; clone size: NA; V gene: TRBV7-9; D gene: TRBD1; CDR3 DNA: TGTGCCAGCAGCTTGGGGGACAGGGACACAGATACGCAGTATTTT; CDR3 protein: CASSLGDRDTDTQYF
J gene: TRBJ2-2; clone size: NA; V gene: TRBV27; D gene: TRBD1; CDR3 DNA: TGTGCCAGCAGTTGGACAGGGGTCACCGGGGAGCTGTTTTTT; CDR3 protein: CASSWTGVTGELFF
J gene: TRBJ2-2; clone size: few; V gene: TRBV7-6; D gene: NA; CDR3 DNA: TGTGCCAGCAGCTTTTCCGAAGTGGGGGCGGCCACCGGGGAGCTGTTTTTT; CDR3 protein: CASSFSEVGAATGELFF
J gene: TRBJ2-7; clone size: NA; V gene: TRBV5-4; D gene: TRBD1; CDR3 DNA: TGTGCCAGCAGCACGTGGGACAGTAATTCTGCCGAGCAGTACTTC; CDR3 protein: CASSTWDSNSAEQYF
J gene: TRBJ2-1; clone size: NA; V gene: TRBV2; D gene: NA; CDR3 DNA: TGTGCCAGCAGGGGGATCGGCAATGAGCAGTTCTTC; CDR3 protein: CASRGIGNEQFF
J gene: TRBJ1-2; clone size: once; V gene: TRBV28; D gene: TRBD1; CDR3 DNA: TGTGCCAGCAGTTTCGACAGGGAGATTTATGGCTACACCTTC; CDR3 protein: CASSFDREIYGYTF
J gene: TRBJ1-4; clone size: NA; V gene: TRBV13; D gene: TRBD1; CDR3 DNA: TGTGCCAGCAGCTCGACAGGGAGCGGAGAAAAACTGTTTTTT; CDR3 protein: CASSSTGSGEKLFF
J gene: TRBJ2-7; clone size: NA; V gene: TRBV5-8; D gene: TRBD1; CDR3 DNA: TGTGCCAGCAGCCCGGGGACAGGGCGACATTCCTACGAGCAGTACTTC; CDR3 protein: CASSPGTGRHSYEQYF
J gene: TRBJ2-1; clone size: NA; V gene: TRBV6-5; D gene: NA; CDR3 DNA: TGTGCCAGCATGGAAAGTGGGGGGCCCAATGAGCAGTTCTTC; CDR3 protein: CASMESGGPNEQFF
J gene: TRBJ2-1; clone size: NA; V gene: TRBV5-6; D gene: TRBD1; CDR3 DNA: TGTGCCAGCAGCACCGGGACAGGAATTTACAATGAGCAGTTCTTC; CDR3 protein: CASSTGTGIYNEQFF
J gene: TRBJ1-1; clone size: NA; V gene: TRBV15; D gene: NA; CDR3 DNA: TGTGCCACCAGCAGAGATAGGGGTGATCGCGCTTTCTTT; CDR3 protein: CATSRDRGDRAFF
J gene: TRBJ2-2; clone size: NA; V gene: TRBV6-6; D gene: NA; CDR3 DNA: TGTGCCAGCAGTTACCCTGAAGGGGGAGTGACCGGGGAGCTGTTTTTT; CDR3 protein: CASSYPEGGVTGELFF
J gene: TRBJ2-3; clone size: NA; V gene: TRBV27; D gene: TRBD2; CDR3 DNA: TGTGCCAGCAGTTTAACTAGTGGGGGGGACACAGATACGCAGTATTTT; CDR3 protein: CASSLTSGGDTDTQYF
J gene: TRBJ1-1; clone size: NA; V gene: TRBV19; D gene: NA; CDR3 DNA: TGTGCCAGTAGTATGTGGGGGGCGGTTAACACTGAAGCTTTCTTT; CDR3 protein: CASSMWGAVNTEAFF